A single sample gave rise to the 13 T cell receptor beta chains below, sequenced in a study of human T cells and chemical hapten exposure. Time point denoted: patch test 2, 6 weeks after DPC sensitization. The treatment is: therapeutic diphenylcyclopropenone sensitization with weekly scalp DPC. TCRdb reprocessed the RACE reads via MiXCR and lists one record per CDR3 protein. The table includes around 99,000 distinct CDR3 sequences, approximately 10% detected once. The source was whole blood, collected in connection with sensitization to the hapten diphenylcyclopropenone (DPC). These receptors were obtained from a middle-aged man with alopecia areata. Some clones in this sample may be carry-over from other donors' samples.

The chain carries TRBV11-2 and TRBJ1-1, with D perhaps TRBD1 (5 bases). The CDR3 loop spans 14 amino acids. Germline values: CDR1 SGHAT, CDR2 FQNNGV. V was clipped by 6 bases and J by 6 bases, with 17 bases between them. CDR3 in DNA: TGTGCCAGCAGGTCGATGGGTGAGGGACCTGAAGCTTTCTTT. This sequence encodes CASRSMGEGPEAFF.

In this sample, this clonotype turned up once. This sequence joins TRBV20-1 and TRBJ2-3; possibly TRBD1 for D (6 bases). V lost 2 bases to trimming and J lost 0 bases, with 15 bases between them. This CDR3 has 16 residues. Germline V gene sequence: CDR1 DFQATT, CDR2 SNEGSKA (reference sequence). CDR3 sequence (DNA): TGCAGTGCTAGACAGGGGCTAAATCCTAGCACAGATACGCAGTATTTT. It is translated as CSARQGLNPSTDTQYF.

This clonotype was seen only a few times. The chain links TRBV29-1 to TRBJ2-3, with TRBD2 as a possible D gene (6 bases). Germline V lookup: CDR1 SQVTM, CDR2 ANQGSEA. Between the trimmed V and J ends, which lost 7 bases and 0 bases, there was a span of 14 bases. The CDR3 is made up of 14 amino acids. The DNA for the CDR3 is TGCAGCGCTTCAGCCGGGACTAGCACAGATACGCAGTATTTT. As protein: CSASAGTSTDTQYF.

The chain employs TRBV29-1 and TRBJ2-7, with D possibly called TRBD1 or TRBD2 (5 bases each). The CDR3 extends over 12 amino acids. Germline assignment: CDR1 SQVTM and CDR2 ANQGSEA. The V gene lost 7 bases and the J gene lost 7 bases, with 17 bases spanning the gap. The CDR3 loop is CSATGLEGEQYF. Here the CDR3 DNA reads TGCAGCGCCACAGGACTCGAAGGGGAGCAGTACTTC.

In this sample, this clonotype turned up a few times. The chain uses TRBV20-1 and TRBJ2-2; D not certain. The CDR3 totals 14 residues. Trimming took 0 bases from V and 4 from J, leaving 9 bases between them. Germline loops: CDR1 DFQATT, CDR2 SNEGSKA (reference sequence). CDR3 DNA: TGCAGTGCTAGAGATTTCGTTTCCACCGGGGAGCTGTTTTTT. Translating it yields CSARDFVSTGELFF.

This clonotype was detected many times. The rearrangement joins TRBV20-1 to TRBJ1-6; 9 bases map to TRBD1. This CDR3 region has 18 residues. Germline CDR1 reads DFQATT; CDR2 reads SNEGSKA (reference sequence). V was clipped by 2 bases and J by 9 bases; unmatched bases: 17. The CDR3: CSARPSLQGAQRGSPLHF. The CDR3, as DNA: TGCAGTGCTAGACCCTCTCTACAGGGGGCGCAGAGAGGTTCACCCCTCCACTTT.

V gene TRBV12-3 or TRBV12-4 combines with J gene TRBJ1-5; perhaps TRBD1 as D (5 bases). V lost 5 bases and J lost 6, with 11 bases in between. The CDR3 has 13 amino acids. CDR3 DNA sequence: TGTGCCAGCAGTCGGGGCGCAGGTCAGCCCCAGCATTTT. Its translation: CASSRGAGQPQHF.

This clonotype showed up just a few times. The CDR3 nucleotides are TGCAGCGTTGAGGCAACCAACACCGGGGAGCTGTTTTTT. Protein sequence: CSVEATNTGELFF. V is TRBV29-1 and J is TRBJ2-2, with D unclear. Trimming left V 3 bases short and J 2 bases short, with 7 bases between. The germline CDR1 and CDR2 sequences are SQVTM and ANQGSEA. CDR3 size: 13 residues.

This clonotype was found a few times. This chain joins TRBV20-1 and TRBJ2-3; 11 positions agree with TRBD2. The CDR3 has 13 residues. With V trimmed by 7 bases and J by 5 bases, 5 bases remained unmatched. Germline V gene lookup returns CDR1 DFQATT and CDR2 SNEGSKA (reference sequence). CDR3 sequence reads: CSVPGLAEDTQYF. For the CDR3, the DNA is TGCAGTGTTCCGGGACTAGCGGAAGATACGCAGTATTTT.

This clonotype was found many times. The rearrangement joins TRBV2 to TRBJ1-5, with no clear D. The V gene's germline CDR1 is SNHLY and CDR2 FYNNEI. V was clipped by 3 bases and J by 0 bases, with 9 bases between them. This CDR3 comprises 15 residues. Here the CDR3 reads CASSETSYSNQPQHF. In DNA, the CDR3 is TGTGCCAGCAGTGAGACAAGTTATAGCAATCAGCCCCAGCATTTT.

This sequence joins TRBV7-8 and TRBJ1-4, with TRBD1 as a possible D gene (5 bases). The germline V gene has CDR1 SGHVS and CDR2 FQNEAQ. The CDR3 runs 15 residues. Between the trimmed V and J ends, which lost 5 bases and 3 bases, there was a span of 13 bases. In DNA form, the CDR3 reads TGTGCCAGCAGCCGCGTGGGGGGTTCTAATGAAAAACTGTTTTTT. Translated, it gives CASSRVGGSNEKLFF. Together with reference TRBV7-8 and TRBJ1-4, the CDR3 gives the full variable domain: GAGVSQSPRYKVAKRGQDVALRCDPISGHVSLFWYQQALGQGPEFLTYFQNEAQLDKSGLPSDRFFAERPEGSVSTLKIQRTQQEDSAVYLCASSRVGGSNEKLFFGSGTQLSVL.

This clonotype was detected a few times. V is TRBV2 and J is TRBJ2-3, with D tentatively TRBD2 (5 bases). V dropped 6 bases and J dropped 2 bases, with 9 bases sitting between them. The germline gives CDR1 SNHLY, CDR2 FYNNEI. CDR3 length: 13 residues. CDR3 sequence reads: CASRIRDTDTQYF. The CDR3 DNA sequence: TGTGCCAGCAGAATTCGGGACACAGATACGCAGTATTTT. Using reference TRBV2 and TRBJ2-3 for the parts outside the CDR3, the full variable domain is EPEVTQTPSHQVTQMGQEVILRCVPISNHLYFYWYRQILGQKVEFLVSFYNNEISEKSEIFDDQFSVERPDGSNFTLKIRSTKLEDSAMYFCASRIRDTDTQYFGPGTRLTVL.

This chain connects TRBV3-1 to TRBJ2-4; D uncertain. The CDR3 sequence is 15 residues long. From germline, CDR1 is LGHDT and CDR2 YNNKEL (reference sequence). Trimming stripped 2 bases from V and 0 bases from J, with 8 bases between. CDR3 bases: TGTGCCAGCAGCCAAATGTCGATAGCCAAAAACATTCAGTACTTC. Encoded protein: CASSQMSIAKNIQYF.